What follows are 26 T cell receptor beta chains derived from one specimen sequenced in a study of T cells in Graves' hyperthyroidism and ophthalmopathy. The TCR beta CDR3 regions underwent amplification using RNA transcripts as the source. With the HTBI primer set, the TCR CDR3 went through a first round of RT-PCR. TCRdb re-derived calls from the multiplex PCR reads in MiXCR, one entry per CDR3 protein. Seen here are 300,000 to 450,000 distinct CDR3 sequences, approximately 14% observed once, and the top ten hold around a fifth. The sequenced sample consisted of blood. The receptors derive from a woman aged 25 to 39 with Graves' ophthalmopathy.

This chain connects TRBV7-2 to TRBJ1-2, with unresolved D. The V gene lost 7 bases and the J gene lost 7 bases, with 10 bases spanning the gap. The CDR3 loop spans 11 amino acids. Looked up from germline, CDR1 is SGHTA and CDR2 is FQGNSA. The CDR3 DNA follows: TGTGCCAGCAAACAAGGATCTGGCTACACCTTC. Its translation: CASKQGSGYTF.

This clonotype has ten or more counts. The chain uses TRBV6-1 and TRBJ1-1; D remains unclear. The CDR3 length is 14 residues. Germline assignment: CDR1 MNHNS and CDR2 SASEGT. The V gene lost 2 bases and the J gene lost 0 bases, with 7 bases spanning the gap. For the CDR3, the DNA is TGTGCCAGCAGTGAAAGAAAGGTGAACACTGAAGCTTTCTTT. Its translation is CASSERKVNTEAFF.

There are many counts of this clonotype. The J gene is TRBJ2-7, the V gene TRBV20-1, with D perhaps TRBD2 (6 bases). The CDR3 length is 14 residues. Trimming shortened V by 2 bases and J by 1 base, and 12 bases separated the two germline ends. Germline CDR1 and CDR2: DFQATT and SNEGSKA (reference sequence). This CDR3 is CSARQGRGSYEQYF. CDR3 coding DNA: TGCAGTGCTAGACAGGGCCGGGGGTCCTACGAGCAGTACTTC.

The chain joins TRBV6-1 to TRBJ1-4; D gene unclear. The CDR3 has 13 amino acids. From germline, CDR1 is MNHNS and CDR2 SASEGT. The ends were cut back, 7 bases at V and 2 bases at J, with 8 bases in the middle. The CDR3 is CASKTGTNEKLFF. Here the CDR3 DNA reads TGTGCCAGCAAGACCGGTACTAATGAAAAACTGTTTTTT.

CDR3 sequence (DNA): TGTGCCAGCAGCCAACCAGTGAACACCGGGGAGCTGTTTTTT. Protein product: CASSQPVNTGELFF. V is TRBV27 and J is TRBJ2-2; D is unclear. V lost 6 bases, J lost 1 base, and 9 bases lay in between. Germline V lookup: CDR1 MNHEY, CDR2 SMNVEV (reference sequence). The CDR3 length is 14 residues.

This clonotype appeared many times. The chain employs TRBV6-4 and TRBJ2-1; TRBD2 agrees at 9 bases. The CDR3 is 17 residues long. Trimming took 6 bases from V and 1 from J; bases not matched to a gene: 10. CDR1 and CDR2 from the germline V gene are MRHNA and SNTAGT. The CDR3 bases are TGTGCCAGCAGCCCTAGAAGGGGACTAGCTTCCTACAATGAGCAGTTCTTC. This codes for CASSPRRGLASYNEQFF.

The chain employs TRBV5-1 and TRBJ2-7, with 11 bases fitting TRBD2. The CDR3 runs 14 residues. The germline CDR1 and CDR2 sequences are SGHRS and YFSETQ. Losses at the gene ends were 4 bases for V and 3 bases for J; bases not matched to a gene: 3. CDR3 DNA: TGCGCCAGCAGCAAGGGACTAGCGGACTACGAGCAGTACTTC. It is translated as CASSKGLADYEQYF.

The sample holds many counts of this clonotype. This chain uses TRBV9 with TRBJ2-3; 9 nucleotides agree with TRBD1. V gave up 6 bases and J gave up 2 bases; unmatched junction bases: 7. The germline V gene encodes CDR1 SGDLS and CDR2 YYNGEE. The CDR3 has 15 amino acids. DNA of the CDR3: TGTGCCAGCACTCCGACAGGGGGATTCACAGATACGCAGTATTTT. It specifies CASTPTGGFTDTQYF.

As concerns this clonotype: One base away lies a much larger clone, so this may be a sequencing read error. The chain links TRBV4-1 to TRBJ2-5; 8 bases agree with TRBD2. The germline V gene encodes CDR1 MGHRA and CDR2 YSYEKL. The CDR3 spans 15 residues. V gave up 4 bases and J gave up 4 bases; unmatched junction bases: 8. CDR3 protein: CASSRAGTRSETQYF. The CDR3 coding sequence is TGCGCCAGCAGCCGAGCCGGGACTAGGTCAGAGACCCAGTACTTC.

This clonotype was seen repeatedly, ten times or more. The V and J genes are TRBV12-3 or TRBV12-4 and TRBJ1-1; the D gene is possibly TRBD1 (6 bases). V lost 6 bases, J lost 3 bases, and 14 bases lay in between. The CDR3 contains 14 residues. As DNA, the CDR3 is TGTGCCAGCAGCCTACAGGGAGGGGACACTGAAGCTTTCTTT. Its protein is CASSLQGGDTEAFF.

There are many counts of this clonotype. The gene calls are TRBV28 and TRBJ2-7; 16 bases are a match to TRBD2. V gave up 5 bases and J gave up 0 bases; unmatched junction bases: 7. Germline assignment: CDR1 MDHEN and CDR2 SYDVKM. The CDR3 has 18 amino acids. CDR3 sequence: CASSLPGLAGGRSYEQYF. The CDR3 nucleotides are TGTGCCAGCAGTCTCCCGGGACTAGCGGGGGGGCGCTCCTACGAGCAGTACTTC.

This clonotype was detected many times. J is TRBJ2-2 and V is TRBV20-1, with D perhaps TRBD1 or TRBD2 (5 bases each). The CDR3 consists of 15 residues. Trimming removed 5 bases from V and 6 bases from J, with 19 bases in between. CDR1 DFQATT and CDR2 SNEGSKA come from the germline V gene (reference sequence). Written as DNA, the CDR3 is TGCAGTGCTCACCGCATCGGGACCGACTCCGGGGAGCTGTTTTTT. Translated, it gives CSAHRIGTDSGELFF.

This chain links TRBV7-2 with TRBJ2-3, with D unresolved. This CDR3 has 8 residues. With 5 bases removed from V and 14 bases from J, the gap between germline ends came to 5 bases. Germline CDR1 is SGHTA and CDR2 is FQGNSA. In DNA form, the CDR3 reads TGTGCCAGCAGCGGTGGGTATTTT. Amino acids: CASSGGYF.

In its sample, this clonotype was seen many times. This sequence joins TRBV2 and TRBJ1-5, with D unclear. Looked up from germline, CDR1 is SNHLY and CDR2 is FYNNEI. V was pared by 1 base and J by 0 bases, with 7 bases between. The CDR3 sequence is 15 residues long. In DNA, the CDR3 is TGTGCCAGCAGTGAAGGGAGTTATAGCAATCAGCCCCAGCATTTT. Its protein is CASSEGSYSNQPQHF.

This clonotype was found many times. The chain employs TRBV6-2 or TRBV6-3 and TRBJ2-5, with D possibly matching TRBD1 (6 bases). The CDR3 has 16 residues. CDR1 is MNHEY and CDR2 is SVGEGT in the germline V gene. Trimming shortened V by 0 bases and J by 11 bases, and 22 bases separated the two germline ends. CDR3 sequence reads: CASSYSRTEYLRTQYF. The CDR3, as DNA: TGTGCCAGCAGTTACTCGAGGACAGAGTATCTACGAACACAGTACTTC.

The sample holds many counts of this clonotype. V and J are TRBV27 and TRBJ2-1; a weak D match, TRBD1 (6 bases). This CDR3 contains 14 residues. Germline CDR1 and CDR2: MNHEY and SMNVEV (reference sequence). Trimming removed 4 bases from V and 8 bases from J, with 15 bases in between. The CDR3 loop is CASSSGTQLYEQFF. In nucleotides, the CDR3 is TGTGCCAGCAGTTCGGGGACACAGCTCTATGAGCAGTTCTTC.

The chain carries TRBV10-3 and TRBJ1-1; D is undetermined. There are 14 residues in the CDR3. Deletions cut 5 bases from V and 0 bases from J, with 10 bases between. Germline V gene sequence: CDR1 ENHRY, CDR2 SYGVKD. CDR3: CAISNRGLNTEAFF. As DNA, the CDR3 is TGTGCCATCAGTAACCGGGGTCTGAACACTGAAGCTTTCTTT.

This chain links TRBV6-4 with TRBJ1-4; no clear D. The ends were cut back, 6 bases at V and 4 bases at J, with 21 bases in the middle. Germline CDR1 and CDR2: MRHNA and SNTAGT. CDR3 length: 17 residues. The CDR3 reads CASSGSVLGRDNEKLFF. In nucleotides, the CDR3 is TGTGCCAGCAGCGGGTCAGTTTTGGGCAGAGATAATGAAAAACTGTTTTTT.

This clonotype was recorded a few times. A clone one base away is much larger, so this may be a read error. The chain is built from TRBV7-9 and TRBJ1-5; no firm D call. There are 15 residues in the CDR3. CDR1 and CDR2 from the germline V gene are SEHNR and FQNEAQ (reference sequence). V lost 1 base, J lost 0 bases, and 7 bases lay in between. The CDR3 spells CASSLGGNSNQPQHF. The CDR3 DNA is TGTGCCAGCAGCTTAGGGGGAAATAGCAATCAGCCCCAGCATTTT.

The table lists this clonotype with many counts. The chain carries TRBV19 and TRBJ2-1; 11 nucleotides align to TRBD2. V gave up 3 bases and J gave up 3 bases; unmatched junction bases: 10. The CDR3 length is 18 residues. Germline loops: CDR1 LNHDA, CDR2 SQIVND (reference sequence). The CDR3 sequence is CASSIFRLAGSRYNEQFF. DNA for the CDR3: TGTGCCAGTAGTATCTTCAGACTAGCGGGGTCGCGCTACAATGAGCAGTTCTTC.

This chain connects TRBV19 to TRBJ1-4; TRBD1 aligns across 10 bases. This CDR3 is built from 15 residues. CDR1 LNHDA and CDR2 SQIVND come from the germline V gene (reference sequence). The ends lost 10 bases at V and 2 bases at J; junction bases unmatched: 7. The CDR3, as DNA: TGTGCCACCACTGGGACAGGGGTGACTAATGAAAAACTGTTTTTT. The encoded protein is CATTGTGVTNEKLFF.

This chain links TRBV20-1 with TRBJ2-7; D is tentatively TRBD1 or TRBD2 (5 bases each). This CDR3 is 14 amino acids long. In germline, CDR1 is DFQATT, CDR2 SNEGSKA (reference sequence). V was pared by 4 bases and J by 3 bases, with 16 bases between. The CDR3 nucleotides read TGCAGTGCTACTTCCCGGGACGACCTCTACGAGCAGTACTTC. This encodes CSATSRDDLYEQYF.

This clonotype was counted a few times. This rearrangement joins TRBV9 to TRBJ1-5; D is undetermined. The CDR3 spans 12 residues. The V end was cut by 7 bases, the J end by 4 bases, with 9 bases between. The germline V gene has CDR1 SGDLS and CDR2 YYNGEE. CDR3 sequence reads: CASGGRNQPQHF. CDR3 sequence (DNA): TGTGCCAGCGGAGGGCGAAATCAGCCCCAGCATTTT. The complete variable domain, with remaining parts taken from reference TRBV9 and TRBJ1-5, reads DSGVTQTPKHLITATGQRVTLRCSPRSGDLSVYWYQQSLDQGLQFLIQYYNGEERAKGNILERFSAQQFPDLHSELNLSSLELGDSALYFCASGGRNQPQHFGDGTRLSIL.

At least ten counts were recorded for this clonotype. The chain recombines TRBV7-9 with TRBJ2-7, with 9 bases that match TRBD1. V was pared by 1 base and J by 3 bases, with 4 bases of the junction left unmatched. The germline V gene encodes CDR1 SEHNR and CDR2 FQNEAQ (reference sequence). The CDR3 extends over 15 amino acids. CDR3 nucleotide sequence: TGTGCCAGCAGCTTAGGGGGACAGGGATACTACGAGCAGTACTTC. Residues: CASSLGGQGYYEQYF. Using reference TRBV7-9 and TRBJ2-7 for the parts outside the CDR3, the full variable domain is DTGVSQNPRHKITKRGQNVTFRCDPISEHNRLYWYRQTLGQGPEFLTYFQNEAQLEKSRLLSDRFSAERPKGSFSTLEIQRTEQGDSAMYLCASSLGGQGYYEQYFGPGTRLTVT.

This clonotype appeared many times. This chain links TRBV7-8 with TRBJ1-1, with 11 bases aligning to TRBD1. V lost 5 bases to trimming and J lost 3 bases; unmatched junction nucleotides: 8. Germline CDR1 reads SGHVS; CDR2 reads FQNEAQ. The CDR3 spans 16 residues. In nucleotides, the CDR3 is TGTGCCAGCAGCACATGGACAGGGGGCGCCGACACTGAAGCTTTCTTT. It codes for CASSTWTGGADTEAFF.

This clonotype has a handful of counts. The chain is built from TRBV5-1 and TRBJ2-1; 7 positions agree with TRBD1. Germline assignment: CDR1 SGHRS and CDR2 YFSETQ. The CDR3 consists of 13 residues. V gave up 3 bases and J gave up 10 bases; unmatched junction bases: 7. The CDR3 region is CASSWGQSGEQFF. In nucleotides, the CDR3 is TGCGCCAGCAGCTGGGGACAGAGTGGGGAGCAGTTCTTC.